These 32 T cell receptor beta chains were all obtained from the same sample, sequenced in a study of blood T cell repertoires in COVID-19. The data were produced by immunoSEQ multiplex PCR, yet TCRdb's version contains in-frame clones alone and is incomplete. The data show over 200,000 clones, roughly 91% seen once. The sequencing input was peripheral blood. The receptors were sampled from a woman in her thirties or forties who had recovered from COVID-19.

The gene calls are TRBV6-5 and TRBJ1-1, with D unresolved. Deletions cut 7 bases from V and 1 base from J, with 16 bases between. Germline V gene sequence: CDR1 MNHEY, CDR2 SVGAGI. The CDR3 covers 15 residues. Here the CDR3 reads CASTPSGYRNTEAFF. CDR3 sequence (DNA): TGTGCCAGCACCCCAAGCGGGTACAGGAACACTGAAGCTTTCTTT.

The rearrangement uses TRBV18 and TRBJ1-5; the match to TRBD1 covers 8 bases. The CDR3 extends over 15 amino acids. CDR1 and CDR2 from the germline V gene are KGHSH and LQKENI. V lost 6 bases, J lost 4 bases, and 8 bases stayed unmatched. The CDR3: CASSRGQAQNQPQHF. CDR3 bases: TGTGCCAGCTCCCGGGGACAGGCCCAAAATCAGCCCCAGCATTTT.

The chain recombines TRBV4-2 with TRBJ2-6, with TRBD2 matching over 7 bases. CDR3 length: 18 residues. The trim removed 0 bases at V and 2 bases at J, leaving 7 bases unmatched. CDR1 and CDR2 from the germline V gene are LGHNA and YNFKEQ. The CDR3 sequence: CASSQDWEGGAGANVLTF. In DNA, the CDR3 is TGTGCCAGCAGCCAAGATTGGGAGGGAGGAGCTGGGGCCAACGTCCTGACTTTC.

This chain uses TRBV30 with TRBJ2-3, with D unclear. The V and J ends lost 0 bases and 1 base respectively, with 11 bases between them. The CDR3 loop spans 15 amino acids. Germline lookup yields CDR1 GTSNPN and CDR2 SVGIG (reference sequence). CDR3 nucleotides: TGTGCCTGGAGTGTAGGCGGCCCGGGCACAGATACGCAGTATTTT. Its protein is CAWSVGGPGTDTQYF.

CDR3 residues: CASSPRTSGRDEQYF. The CDR3 DNA reads as TGTGCCAGTAGTCCCCGGACTAGCGGGAGGGACGAGCAGTACTTC. The V call is TRBV19, the J call TRBJ2-7; 15 bases map to TRBD2. CDR3 length: 15 amino acids. V was pared by 5 bases and J by 5 bases, with 4 bases of the junction left unmatched. From germline, CDR1 is LNHDA and CDR2 SQIVND (reference sequence).

The chain links TRBV27 to TRBJ2-7, with 12 bases identical to TRBD2. The CDR3 spans 15 residues. The ends lost 5 bases at V and 2 bases at J; junction bases unmatched: 4. Germline lookup yields CDR1 MNHEY and CDR2 SMNVEV (reference sequence). The DNA of the CDR3 is TGTGCCAGCAGTCCCCGGACTAGCGGGGCCTACGAGCAGTACTTC. It encodes CASSPRTSGAYEQYF.

V gene TRBV10-3 combines with J gene TRBJ1-2; 7 bases are shared with TRBD1. Trimming took 6 bases from V and 1 from J; bases not matched to a gene: 5. CDR1 is ENHRY, CDR2 SYGVKD, per germline. There are 14 residues in the CDR3. The CDR3 here is CAIRGGQSNYGYTF. The CDR3 bases are TGTGCCATCAGGGGGGGACAGAGTAACTATGGCTACACCTTC.

The chain joins TRBV27 to TRBJ1-1; perhaps TRBD1 as D (6 bases). The germline CDR1 and CDR2 sequences are MNHEY and SMNVEV (reference sequence). V was pared by 6 bases and J by 4 bases, with 27 bases between. The CDR3 covers 18 residues. Here the CDR3 DNA reads TGTGCCAGCAGCCCTTATAGGCGATGGGGGGGAGGGGGCACTGAAGCTTTCTTT. Residues: CASSPYRRWGGGGTEAFF.

This clone was found once. The rearrangement joins TRBV7-2 to TRBJ1-1; D may be TRBD1 (5 bases). This CDR3 has 14 amino acids. The germline V and J ends were trimmed by 2 bases and 5 bases, with 12 bases remaining between them. Germline CDR1 is SGHTA and CDR2 is FQGNSA. The CDR3 coding sequence is TGTGCCAGCAGCTTACGGGGGGTTTTAACTGAAGCTTTCTTT. This translates into CASSLRGVLTEAFF.

The chain carries TRBV25-1 and TRBJ1-2, with D possibly being TRBD1 (5 bases). V dropped 4 bases and J dropped 2 bases, with 14 bases sitting between them. The CDR3 is 15 residues long. The germline V gene encodes CDR1 MGHDK and CDR2 SYGVNS. As DNA, the CDR3 is TGTGCCAGCAGTGGCCTTGGGGGGATGAACTATGGCTACACCTTC. This translates into CASSGLGGMNYGYTF.

The rearrangement joins TRBV27 to TRBJ2-6; the match to TRBD1 covers 8 bases. CDR3 length: 17 amino acids. CDR1 is MNHEY and CDR2 is SMNVEV in the germline V gene (reference sequence). After removal of 5 bases from V and 4 bases from J, the junction contained 10 bases not matched to a gene. The DNA of the CDR3 is TGTGCCAGCAGTCCGAGGACAGGGATGGCCGGGGCCAACGTCCTGACTTTC. The encoded protein is CASSPRTGMAGANVLTF.

The chain has TRBV11-3 and TRBJ2-3; weak D call: TRBD2 (6 bases). V gave up 2 bases and J gave up 6 bases, with 9 bases separating them. This CDR3 is built from 13 residues. CDR1 is SGHNT and CDR2 is YENEEA in the germline V gene. As DNA, the CDR3 is TGTGCCAGCAGCTTATCGGAGGGGGATACGCAGTATTTT. It translates to CASSLSEGDTQYF.

This clone is a singleton in its sample. The gene calls are TRBV10-3 and TRBJ2-5, with 7 nucleotides matching TRBD1. V lost 5 bases to trimming and J lost 5 bases; unmatched junction nucleotides: 5. This CDR3 spans 13 amino acids. Germline values: CDR1 ENHRY, CDR2 SYGVKD. The CDR3 DNA sequence: TGTGCCATCAGTCGACAGGGTGGGGAGACCCAGTACTTC. It specifies CAISRQGGETQYF.

V gene TRBV3-1 (or the pseudogene TRBV3-2) combines with J gene TRBJ1-5, with D unclear. V was cut by 4 bases and J by 2 bases, with 9 bases left in between. The CDR3 is 14 amino acids. The germline V gene has CDR1 LGHDT and CDR2 YNNKEL (reference sequence). DNA of the CDR3: TGTGCCAGCAGCCTAAGACACCGCAATCAGCCCCAGCATTTT. This translates into CASSLRHRNQPQHF.

This chain uses TRBV18 with TRBJ1-2; TRBD1 matches 12 bases. The CDR3 totals 15 residues. V dropped 3 bases and J dropped 7; count of bases not matched to a gene: 6. Germline-derived CDR1 and CDR2 are KGHSH and LQKENI. The DNA for the CDR3 is TGTGCCAGCTCACCCGGGACAGGGGGCGCGAGTGGCTACACCTTC. It is translated as CASSPGTGGASGYTF.

V usage is TRBV2 and J usage is TRBJ1-5; D uncertain. Germline V CDR1 and CDR2: SNHLY, FYNNEI. This CDR3 comprises 13 residues. The ends were cut back, 4 bases at V and 8 bases at J, with 12 bases in the middle. DNA of the CDR3: TGTGCCAGCAGTGGAGGGCCGTGGGAGCCCCAGCATTTT. Its protein is CASSGGPWEPQHF.

This clone showed up just once. J is TRBJ2-1 and V is TRBV2; TRBD1 matches 7 bases. The V and J ends lost 6 bases and 6 bases, in that order; junction bases with no gene match: 5. The CDR3 is made up of 13 amino acids. Per germline, CDR1 SNHLY and CDR2 FYNNEI. The CDR3 coding sequence is TGTGCCAGCAGGGTCGGACAGGCCAATGAGCAGTTCTTC. Translated, it gives CASRVGQANEQFF. Filled out from reference TRBV2 and TRBJ2-1, the complete variable domain reads EPEVTQTPSHQVTQMGQEVILRCVPISNHLYFYWYRQILGQKVEFLVSFYNNEISEKSEIFDDQFSVERPDGSNFTLKIRSTKLEDSAMYFCASRVGQANEQFFGPGTRLTVL.

CDR3 DNA: TGCGCCAGCAGCCAAGTGGGGGCGGGGGGCACCGGGGAGCTGTTTTTT. Residues: CASSQVGAGGTGELFF. J is TRBJ2-2 and V is TRBV4-3; 8 positions agree with TRBD2. Germline CDR1 LGHNA, CDR2 YSLEER. The CDR3 extends over 16 amino acids. The trim removed 1 base at V and 4 bases at J, leaving 5 bases unmatched.

The rearrangement joins TRBV4-2 to TRBJ2-7, with D unresolved. Germline V gene lookup returns CDR1 LGHNA and CDR2 YNFKEQ. V gave up 4 bases and J gave up 5 bases, with 12 bases separating them. The CDR3 length is 13 residues. The CDR3 loop reads CASSPTTTNEQYF. The CDR3 DNA reads as TGTGCCAGCAGCCCTACCACTACTAACGAGCAGTACTTC.

This clone appeared once. The chain uses TRBV29-1 and TRBJ2-3; 14 bases fit TRBD2. V shed 6 bases and J 3 bases; nucleotides not matched to a gene: 8. Germline values: CDR1 SQVTM, CDR2 ANQGSEA. The CDR3 runs to 16 residues. CDR3 in DNA: TGCAGCGTCCCCGGGACTAGCGGGAGAAAGACAGATACGCAGTATTTT. It is translated as CSVPGTSGRKTDTQYF.

The genes are TRBV19 and TRBJ1-4; D might be TRBD1 (5 bases). This CDR3 comprises 12 residues. Trimming pared 6 bases from V and 8 bases from J, leaving 10 bases between. CDR1 is LNHDA, CDR2 SQIVND, per germline (reference sequence). CDR3 in DNA: TGTGCCAGTAGGGACACCTGGGAAAAACTGTTTTTT. It yields the protein CASRDTWEKLFF.

This chain connects TRBV6-5 to TRBJ1-1; maybe TRBD1 (6 bases). The germline CDR1 and CDR2 sequences are MNHEY and SVGAGI. CDR3 length: 16 residues. With 0 bases removed from V and 6 bases from J, the gap between germline ends came to 17 bases. DNA of the CDR3: TGTGCCAGCAGTTACTCCCCCCAGACAGGCACCCCTGAAGCTTTCTTT. Translating gives CASSYSPQTGTPEAFF.

The chain is built from TRBV19 and TRBJ1-6; 8 positions agree with TRBD1. CDR3 length: 14 residues. V shed 8 bases and J 14 bases; nucleotides not matched to a gene: 14. Germline CDR1 is LNHDA and CDR2 is SQIVND (reference sequence). The chain's CDR3 is CASSLSGTGDALHF. In DNA form, the CDR3 reads TGTGCCAGTTCGCTATCCGGGACAGGTGACGCCCTCCACTTT.

The gene calls are TRBV28 and TRBJ2-1; 12 positions agree with TRBD2. The CDR3 extends over 15 amino acids. J lost 10 bases, V lost 7 bases, and 11 bases had no gene match. CDR1 and CDR2 (germline): MDHEN, SYDVKM. Here the CDR3 DNA reads TGTGCCAGCACCCCGACTAGCGGGAGCGTCGGGGAGCAGTTCTTC. Its protein product is CASTPTSGSVGEQFF.

The chain couples TRBV7-2 to TRBJ2-5, with 9 bases aligning to TRBD2. The CDR3 covers 17 residues. Per the germline V gene, CDR1 is SGHTA and CDR2 is FQGNSA. V lost 1 base, J lost 5 bases, and 11 bases stayed unmatched. In DNA, the CDR3 is TGTGCCAGCAGCTTAGGGACTGGCGGGAGGGCCGGGGAGACCCAGTACTTC. Protein: CASSLGTGGRAGETQYF. Using reference TRBV7-2 and TRBJ2-5 for the parts outside the CDR3, the full variable domain is GAGVSQSPSNKVTEKGKDVELRCDPISGHTALYWYRQSLGQGLEFLIYFQGNSAPDKSGLPSDRFSAERTGGSVSTLTIQRTQQEDSAVYLCASSLGTGGRAGETQYFGPGTRLLVL.

V usage is TRBV9 and J usage is TRBJ2-1; D might be TRBD2 (6 bases). The V gene lost 0 bases and the J gene lost 2 bases, with 9 bases spanning the gap. Germline V gives CDR1 SGDLS, CDR2 YYNGEE. This CDR3 comprises 15 residues. The DNA for the CDR3 is TGTGCCAGCAGCGTAGTCGCGGGACCCTACAATGAGCAGTTCTTC. Translating it yields CASSVVAGPYNEQFF.

The chain carries TRBV7-3 and TRBJ2-1; 8 bases match TRBD2. CDR1 is SGHTA, CDR2 FQGTGA, per germline. The junction had 9 bases not matched to a gene; V was cut back by 5 bases and J by 3 bases. The CDR3 loop spans 16 amino acids. The CDR3 sequence: CASSLDWTSRYNEQFF. The CDR3 DNA reads as TGTGCCAGCAGCCTCGACTGGACTAGCCGCTACAATGAGCAGTTCTTC.

V gene TRBV24-1 combines with J gene TRBJ2-2, with TRBD1 matching 9 bases. The V gene end was trimmed by 4 bases and the J gene end by 2 bases; junction bases not matched to a gene: 10. Germline-derived CDR1 and CDR2 are KGHDR and SFDVKD. This CDR3 is built from 18 residues. CDR3 protein: CATSDPRGQGVNTGELFF. CDR3 in DNA: TGTGCCACCAGTGACCCCCGGGGACAGGGTGTTAACACCGGGGAGCTGTTTTTT.

J is TRBJ2-1 and V is TRBV19; perhaps TRBD2 as D (7 bases). Germline loops: CDR1 LNHDA, CDR2 SQIVND (reference sequence). The CDR3 is 15 residues long. Trimming took 5 bases from V and 3 from J, leaving 14 bases between them. CDR3 protein: CASSGGAGVYNEQFF. In DNA, the CDR3 is TGTGCCAGTAGTGGGGGGGCAGGGGTCTACAATGAGCAGTTCTTC.

The chain combines TRBV19 with TRBJ2-2; 11 nucleotides align to TRBD2. The CDR3 runs 15 residues. The germline gives CDR1 LNHDA, CDR2 SQIVND (reference sequence). V lost 6 bases to trimming and J lost 2 bases; unmatched junction nucleotides: 2. In DNA form, the CDR3 reads TGTGCCAGTAGGGGACTAGCGGTTAACACCGGGGAGCTGTTTTTT. This gives the protein CASRGLAVNTGELFF. The variable domain in full, completed from reference TRBV19 and TRBJ2-2, reads DGGITQSPKYLFRKEGQNVTLSCEQNLNHDAMYWYRQDPGQGLRLIYYSQIVNDFQKGDIAEGYSVSREKKESFPLTVTSAQKNPTAFYLCASRGLAVNTGELFFGEGSRLTVL.

The J gene is TRBJ1-5, the V gene TRBV29-1; D is ambiguous. In germline, CDR1 is SQVTM, CDR2 ANQGSEA. The CDR3 has 13 amino acids. V lost 1 base to trimming and J lost 7 bases, with 11 bases between them. DNA for the CDR3: TGCAGCGTTGAAGGGATCGGCGGACAGCCCCAGCATTTT. This encodes CSVEGIGGQPQHF.

The chain carries TRBV6-2 or TRBV6-3 and TRBJ2-2, with 9 bases that match TRBD1. J gave up 6 bases and V 4 bases, and 3 bases lay outside the gene matches. This CDR3 contains 14 residues. Germline CDR1 MNHEY, CDR2 SVGEGT. The CDR3 loop reads CASSWRQGAGELFF. In DNA form, the CDR3 reads TGTGCCAGCAGTTGGCGACAGGGGGCCGGGGAGCTGTTTTTT.